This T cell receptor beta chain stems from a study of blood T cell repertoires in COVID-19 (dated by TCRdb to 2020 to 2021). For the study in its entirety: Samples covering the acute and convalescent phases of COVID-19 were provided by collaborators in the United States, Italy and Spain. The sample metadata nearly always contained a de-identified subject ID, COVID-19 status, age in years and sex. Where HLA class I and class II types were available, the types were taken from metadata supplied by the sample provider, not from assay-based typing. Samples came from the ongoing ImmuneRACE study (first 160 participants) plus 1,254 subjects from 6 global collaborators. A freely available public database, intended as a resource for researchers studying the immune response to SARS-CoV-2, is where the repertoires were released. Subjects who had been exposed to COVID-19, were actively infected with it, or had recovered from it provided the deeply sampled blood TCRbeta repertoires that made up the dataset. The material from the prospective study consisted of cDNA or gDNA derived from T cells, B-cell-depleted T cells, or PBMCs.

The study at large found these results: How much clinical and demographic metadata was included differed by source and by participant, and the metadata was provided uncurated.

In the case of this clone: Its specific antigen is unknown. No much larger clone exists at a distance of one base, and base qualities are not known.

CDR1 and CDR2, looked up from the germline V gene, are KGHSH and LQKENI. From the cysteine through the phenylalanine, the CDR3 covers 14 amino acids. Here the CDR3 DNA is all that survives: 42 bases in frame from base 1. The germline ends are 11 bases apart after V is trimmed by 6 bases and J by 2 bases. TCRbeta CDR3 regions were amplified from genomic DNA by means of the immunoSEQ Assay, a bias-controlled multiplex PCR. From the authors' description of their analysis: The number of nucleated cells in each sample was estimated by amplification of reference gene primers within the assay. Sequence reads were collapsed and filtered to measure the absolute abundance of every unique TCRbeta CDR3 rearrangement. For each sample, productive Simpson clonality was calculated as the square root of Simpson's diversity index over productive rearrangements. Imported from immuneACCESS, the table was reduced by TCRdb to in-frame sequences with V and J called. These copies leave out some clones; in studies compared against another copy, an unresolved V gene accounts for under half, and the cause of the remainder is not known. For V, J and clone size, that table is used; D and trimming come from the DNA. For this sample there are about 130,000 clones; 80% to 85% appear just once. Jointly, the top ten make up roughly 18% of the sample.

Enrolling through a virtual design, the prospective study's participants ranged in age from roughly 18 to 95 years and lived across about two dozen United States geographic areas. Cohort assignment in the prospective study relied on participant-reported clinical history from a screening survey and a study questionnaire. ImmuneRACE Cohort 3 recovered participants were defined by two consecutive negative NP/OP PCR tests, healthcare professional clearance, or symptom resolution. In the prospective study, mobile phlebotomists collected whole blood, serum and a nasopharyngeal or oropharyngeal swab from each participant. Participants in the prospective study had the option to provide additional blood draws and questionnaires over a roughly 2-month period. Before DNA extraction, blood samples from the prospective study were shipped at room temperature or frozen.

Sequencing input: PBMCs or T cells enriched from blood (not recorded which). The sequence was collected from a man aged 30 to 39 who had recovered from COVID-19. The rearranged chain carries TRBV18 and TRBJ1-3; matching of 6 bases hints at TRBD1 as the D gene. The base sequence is TGTGCCAGCTCCCCAGGGGCCGCTGGAAACACCATATATTTT. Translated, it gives CASSPGAAGNTIYF.